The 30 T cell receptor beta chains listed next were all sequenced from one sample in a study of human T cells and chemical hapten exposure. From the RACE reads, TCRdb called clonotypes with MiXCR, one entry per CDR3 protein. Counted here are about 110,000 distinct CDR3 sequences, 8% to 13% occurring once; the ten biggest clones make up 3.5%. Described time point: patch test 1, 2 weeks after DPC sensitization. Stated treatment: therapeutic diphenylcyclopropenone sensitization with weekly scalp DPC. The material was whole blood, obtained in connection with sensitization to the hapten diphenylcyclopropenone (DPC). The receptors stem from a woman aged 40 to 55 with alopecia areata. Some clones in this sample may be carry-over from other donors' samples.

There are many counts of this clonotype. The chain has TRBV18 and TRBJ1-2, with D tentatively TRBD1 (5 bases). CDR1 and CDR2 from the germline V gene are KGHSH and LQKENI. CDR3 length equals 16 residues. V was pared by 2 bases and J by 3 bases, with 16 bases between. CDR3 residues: CASSPLAGLLDYGYTF. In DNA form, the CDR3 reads TGTGCCAGCTCACCATTGGCGGGGCTTTTGGACTATGGCTACACCTTC.

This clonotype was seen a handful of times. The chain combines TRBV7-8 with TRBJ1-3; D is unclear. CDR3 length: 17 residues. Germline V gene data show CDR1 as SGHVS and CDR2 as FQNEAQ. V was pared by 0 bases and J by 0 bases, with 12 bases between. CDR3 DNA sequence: TGTGCCAGCAGCTTAGCGCCCCAGACTTACTCTGGAAACACCATATATTTT. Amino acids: CASSLAPQTYSGNTIYF.

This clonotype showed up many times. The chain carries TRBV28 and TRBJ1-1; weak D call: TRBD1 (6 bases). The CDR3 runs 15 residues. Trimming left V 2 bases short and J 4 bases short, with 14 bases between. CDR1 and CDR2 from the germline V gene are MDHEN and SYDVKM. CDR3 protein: CASSLSRGWSTEAFF. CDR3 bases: TGTGCCAGCAGTTTAAGCAGGGGCTGGAGCACTGAAGCTTTCTTT. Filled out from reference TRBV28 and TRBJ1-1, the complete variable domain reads DVKVTQSSRYLVKRTGEKVFLECVQDMDHENMFWYRQDPGLGLRLIYFSYDVKMKEKGDIPEGYSVSREKKERFSLILESASTNQTSMYLCASSLSRGWSTEAFFGQGTRLTVV.

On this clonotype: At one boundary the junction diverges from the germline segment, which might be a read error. The CDR3 sequence is CASILQGAEAFF. CDR3 coding DNA: TGTGCCAGCATTTTACAGGGCGCTGAAGCTTTCTTT. The gene calls are TRBV28 and TRBJ1-1, with D maybe TRBD1 (6 bases). CDR3 length: 12 amino acids. Germline CDR1 MDHEN, CDR2 SYDVKM.

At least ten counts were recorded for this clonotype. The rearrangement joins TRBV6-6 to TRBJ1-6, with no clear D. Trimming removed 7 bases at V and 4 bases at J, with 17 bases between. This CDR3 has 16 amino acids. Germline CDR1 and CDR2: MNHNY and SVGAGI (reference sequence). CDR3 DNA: TGTGCCAGCACCGAGGTGGCGGTACTATATAATTCACCCCTCCACTTT. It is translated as CASTEVAVLYNSPLHF.

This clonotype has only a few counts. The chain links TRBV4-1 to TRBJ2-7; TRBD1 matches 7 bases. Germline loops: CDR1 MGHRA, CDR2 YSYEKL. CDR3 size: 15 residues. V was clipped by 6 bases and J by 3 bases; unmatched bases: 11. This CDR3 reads CASRPVDRDDYEQYF. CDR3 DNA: TGCGCCAGCAGGCCCGTTGACAGGGACGACTACGAGCAGTACTTC.

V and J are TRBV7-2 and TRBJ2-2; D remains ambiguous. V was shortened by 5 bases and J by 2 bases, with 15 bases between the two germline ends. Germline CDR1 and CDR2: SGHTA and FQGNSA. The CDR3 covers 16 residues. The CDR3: CASSHGPIPNTGELFF. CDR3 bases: TGTGCCAGCAGCCACGGACCCATCCCAAACACCGGGGAGCTGTTTTTT.

The CDR3 reads CAGRDTTSGNTIYF. In DNA form, the CDR3 reads TGTGCCGGCCGGGACACAACCTCTGGAAACACCATATATTTT. V and J are TRBV10-3 and TRBJ1-3, with D perhaps matching TRBD1 (6 bases). The CDR3 has 14 amino acids. Germline lookup yields CDR1 ENHRY and CDR2 SYGVKD. V lost 11 bases and J 0 bases, leaving 14 bases between the germline ends.

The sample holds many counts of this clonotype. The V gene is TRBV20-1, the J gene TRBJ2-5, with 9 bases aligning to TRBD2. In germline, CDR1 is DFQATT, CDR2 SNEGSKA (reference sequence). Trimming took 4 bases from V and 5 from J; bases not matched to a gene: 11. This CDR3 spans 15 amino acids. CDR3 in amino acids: CSANVAGVSRETQYF. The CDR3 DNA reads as TGCAGTGCTAATGTAGCGGGAGTCTCGAGGGAGACCCAGTACTTC.

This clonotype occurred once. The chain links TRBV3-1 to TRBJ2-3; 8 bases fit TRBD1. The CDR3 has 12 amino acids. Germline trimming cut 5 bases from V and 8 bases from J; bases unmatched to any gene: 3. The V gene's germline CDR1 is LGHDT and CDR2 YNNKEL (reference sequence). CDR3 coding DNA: TGTGCCAGCAGCTCAACAGGGGGTACGCAGTATTTT. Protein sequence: CASSSTGGTQYF.

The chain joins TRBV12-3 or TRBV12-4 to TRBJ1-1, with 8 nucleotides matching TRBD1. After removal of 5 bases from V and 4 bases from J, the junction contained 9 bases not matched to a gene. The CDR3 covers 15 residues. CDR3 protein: CASSPRTGWATEAFF. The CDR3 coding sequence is TGTGCCAGCAGTCCCAGGACAGGGTGGGCCACTGAAGCTTTCTTT.

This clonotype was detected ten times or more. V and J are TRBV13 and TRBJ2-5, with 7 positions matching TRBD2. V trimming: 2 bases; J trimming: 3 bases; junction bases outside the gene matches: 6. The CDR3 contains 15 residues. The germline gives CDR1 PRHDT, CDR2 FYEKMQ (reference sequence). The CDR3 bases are TGTGCCAGCAGCTTAAGAAAGGGACTAAAAGAGACCCAGTACTTC. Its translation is CASSLRKGLKETQYF.

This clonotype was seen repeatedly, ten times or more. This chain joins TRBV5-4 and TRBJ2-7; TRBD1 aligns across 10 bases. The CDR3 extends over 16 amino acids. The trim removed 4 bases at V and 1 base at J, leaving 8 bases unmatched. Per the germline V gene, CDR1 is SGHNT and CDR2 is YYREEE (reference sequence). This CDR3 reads CASSRPDRGSSYEQYF. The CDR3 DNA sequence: TGTGCCAGCAGCCGACCGGACAGGGGGTCTTCCTACGAGCAGTACTTC. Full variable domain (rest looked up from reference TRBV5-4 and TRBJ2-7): ETGVTQSPTHLIKTRGQQVTLRCSSQSGHNTVSWYQQALGQGPQFIFQYYREEENGRGNFPPRFSGLQFPNYSSELNVNALELDDSALYLCASSRPDRGSSYEQYFGPGTRLTVT.

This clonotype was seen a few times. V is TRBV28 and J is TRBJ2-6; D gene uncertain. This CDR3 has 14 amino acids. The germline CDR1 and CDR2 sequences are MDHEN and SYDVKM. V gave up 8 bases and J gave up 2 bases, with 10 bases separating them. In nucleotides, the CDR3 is TGTGCCAGCGGAAGGGTTACTGGGGCCAACGTCCTGACTTTC. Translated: CASGRVTGANVLTF.

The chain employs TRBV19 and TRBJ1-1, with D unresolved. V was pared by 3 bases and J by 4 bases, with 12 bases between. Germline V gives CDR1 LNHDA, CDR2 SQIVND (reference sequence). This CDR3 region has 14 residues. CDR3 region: CASSMRGGSTEAFF. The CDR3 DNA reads TGTGCCAGTAGTATGCGAGGAGGGTCCACTGAAGCTTTCTTT.

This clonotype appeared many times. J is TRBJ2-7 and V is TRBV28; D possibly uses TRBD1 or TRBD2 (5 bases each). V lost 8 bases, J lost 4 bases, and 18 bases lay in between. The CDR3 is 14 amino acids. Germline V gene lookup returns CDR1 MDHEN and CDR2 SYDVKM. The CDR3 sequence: CASETGTAPYEQYF. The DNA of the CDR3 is TGTGCCAGCGAAACCGGGACGGCGCCTTACGAGCAGTACTTC.

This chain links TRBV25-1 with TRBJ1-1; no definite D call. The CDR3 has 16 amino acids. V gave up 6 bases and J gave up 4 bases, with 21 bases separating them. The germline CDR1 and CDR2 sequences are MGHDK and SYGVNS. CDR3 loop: CASRIQRPGGGTEAFF. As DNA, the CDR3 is TGTGCCAGCAGGATTCAGAGACCCGGCGGCGGCACTGAAGCTTTCTTT.

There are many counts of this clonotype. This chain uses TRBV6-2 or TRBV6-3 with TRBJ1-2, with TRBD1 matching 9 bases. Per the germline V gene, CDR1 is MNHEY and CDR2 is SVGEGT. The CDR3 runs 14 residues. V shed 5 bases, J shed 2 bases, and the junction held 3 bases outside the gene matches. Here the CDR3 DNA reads TGTGCCAGCAGTCTCGACAGGGGGAACTATGGCTACACCTTC. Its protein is CASSLDRGNYGYTF.

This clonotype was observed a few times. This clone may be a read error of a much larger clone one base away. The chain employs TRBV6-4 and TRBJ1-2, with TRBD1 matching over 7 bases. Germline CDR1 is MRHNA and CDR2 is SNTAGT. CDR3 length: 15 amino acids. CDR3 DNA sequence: TGTACCAGCAGCTCTTTTCCCGGGACAGCCTATGGCTACACCTTC. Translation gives CTSSSFPGTAYGYTF.

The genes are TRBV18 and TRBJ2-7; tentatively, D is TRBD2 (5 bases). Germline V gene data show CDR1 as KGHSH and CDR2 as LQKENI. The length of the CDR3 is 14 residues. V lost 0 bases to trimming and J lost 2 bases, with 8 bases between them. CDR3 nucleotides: TGTGCCAGCTCACCACCAGCGGTCCCCTACGAGCAGTACTTC. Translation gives CASSPPAVPYEQYF.

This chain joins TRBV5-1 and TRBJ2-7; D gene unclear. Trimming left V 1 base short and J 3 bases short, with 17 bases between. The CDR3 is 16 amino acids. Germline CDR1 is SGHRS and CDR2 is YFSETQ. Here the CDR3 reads CASSLTGPLSIYEQYF. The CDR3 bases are TGCGCCAGCAGCTTGACCGGGCCTCTATCTATCTACGAGCAGTACTTC.

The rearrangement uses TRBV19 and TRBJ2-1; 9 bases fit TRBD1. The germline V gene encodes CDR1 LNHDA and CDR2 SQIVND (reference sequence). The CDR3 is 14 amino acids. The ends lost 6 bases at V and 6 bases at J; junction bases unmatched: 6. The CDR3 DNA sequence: TGTGCCAGTAGACGACAGGGGGGCCTCAATGAGCAGTTCTTC. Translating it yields CASRRQGGLNEQFF.

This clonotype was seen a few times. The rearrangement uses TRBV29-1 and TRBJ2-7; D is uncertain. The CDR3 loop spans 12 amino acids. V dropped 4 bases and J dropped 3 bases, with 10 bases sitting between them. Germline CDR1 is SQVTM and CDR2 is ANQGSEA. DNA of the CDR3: TGCAGCGTTGGGAAGGCCAACTACGAGCAGTACTTC. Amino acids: CSVGKANYEQYF.

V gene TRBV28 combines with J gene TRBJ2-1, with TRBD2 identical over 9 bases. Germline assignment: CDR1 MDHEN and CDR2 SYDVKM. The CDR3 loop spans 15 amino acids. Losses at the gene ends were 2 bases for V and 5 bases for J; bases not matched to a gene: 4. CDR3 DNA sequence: TGTGCCAGCAGTTTAGTAGCGGGAGAACACAATGAGCAGTTCTTC. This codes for CASSLVAGEHNEQFF.

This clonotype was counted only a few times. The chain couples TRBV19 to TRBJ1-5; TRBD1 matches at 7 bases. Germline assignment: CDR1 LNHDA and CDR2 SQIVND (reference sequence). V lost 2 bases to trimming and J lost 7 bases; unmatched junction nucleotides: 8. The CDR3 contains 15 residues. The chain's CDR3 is CASSIIDRAGQPQHF. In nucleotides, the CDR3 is TGTGCCAGTAGTATAATCGACAGGGCAGGGCAGCCCCAGCATTTT.

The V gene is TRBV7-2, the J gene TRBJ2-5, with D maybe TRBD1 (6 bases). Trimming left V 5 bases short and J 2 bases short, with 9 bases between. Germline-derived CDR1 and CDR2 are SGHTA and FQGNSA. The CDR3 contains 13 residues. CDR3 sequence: CASSQGSQETQYF. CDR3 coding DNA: TGTGCCAGCAGCCAGGGGTCTCAAGAGACCCAGTACTTC.

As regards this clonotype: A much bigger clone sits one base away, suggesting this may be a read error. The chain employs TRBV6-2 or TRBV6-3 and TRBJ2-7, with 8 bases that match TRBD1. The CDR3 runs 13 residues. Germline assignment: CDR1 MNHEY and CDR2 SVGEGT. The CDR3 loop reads CASSGDRSFEQYF. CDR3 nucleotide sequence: TGTGCCAGCAGTGGGGACAGGTCCTTCGAGCAGTACTTC.

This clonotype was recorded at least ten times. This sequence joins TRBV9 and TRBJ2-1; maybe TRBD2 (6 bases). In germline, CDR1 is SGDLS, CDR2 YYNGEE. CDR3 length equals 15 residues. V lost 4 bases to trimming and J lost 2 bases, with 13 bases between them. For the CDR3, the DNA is TGTGCCAGCAGCCTGCTAGCGAGTGCCTACAATGAGCAGTTCTTC. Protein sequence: CASSLLASAYNEQFF.

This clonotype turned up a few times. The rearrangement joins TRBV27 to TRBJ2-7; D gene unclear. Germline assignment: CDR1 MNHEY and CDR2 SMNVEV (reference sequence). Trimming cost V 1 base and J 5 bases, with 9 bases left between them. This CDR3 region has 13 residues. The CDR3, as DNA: TGTGCCAGCAGTTTATTGGTAACCGACGAGCAGTACTTC. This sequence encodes CASSLLVTDEQYF.

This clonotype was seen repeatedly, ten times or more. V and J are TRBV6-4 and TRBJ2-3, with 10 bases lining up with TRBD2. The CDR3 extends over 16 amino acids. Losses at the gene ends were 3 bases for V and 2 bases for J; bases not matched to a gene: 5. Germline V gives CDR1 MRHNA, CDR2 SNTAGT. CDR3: CASSEVAGGATDTQYF. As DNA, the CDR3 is TGTGCCAGCAGTGAAGTAGCGGGGGGCGCCACAGATACGCAGTATTTT.